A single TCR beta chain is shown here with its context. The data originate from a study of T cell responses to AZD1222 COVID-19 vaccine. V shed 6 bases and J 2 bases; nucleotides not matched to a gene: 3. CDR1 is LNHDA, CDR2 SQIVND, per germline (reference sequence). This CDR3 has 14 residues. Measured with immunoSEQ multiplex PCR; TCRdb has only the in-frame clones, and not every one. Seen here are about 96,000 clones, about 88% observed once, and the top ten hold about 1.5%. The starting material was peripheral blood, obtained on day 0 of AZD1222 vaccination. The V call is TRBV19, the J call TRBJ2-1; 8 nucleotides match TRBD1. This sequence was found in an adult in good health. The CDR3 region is CASRSDRAYNEQFF. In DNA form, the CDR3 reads TGTGCCAGTAGGTCGGACAGGGCCTACAATGAGCAGTTCTTC.